The 15 T cell receptor beta chains listed next were all sequenced from one sample in a study of blood T cell repertoires in COVID-19. Generated by immunoSEQ multiplex PCR, the TCRdb table keeps only in-frame clones and is missing some. This table holds over 200,000 clones, more than 85% found once. The sample was PBMCs or T cells enriched from blood (not recorded which). These TCRs come from a man aged 40-55 years who had recovered from COVID-19.

The chain has TRBV13 and TRBJ2-2, with 7 bases fitting TRBD1. Trimming took 4 bases from V and 5 from J; bases not matched to a gene: 1. Per the germline V gene, CDR1 is PRHDT and CDR2 is FYEKMQ (reference sequence). This CDR3 region has 13 residues. This CDR3 reads CASSSRGTGELFF. Written as DNA, the CDR3 is TGTGCCAGCAGCTCCAGGGGGACCGGGGAGCTGTTTTTT.

The V call is TRBV6-5, the J call TRBJ2-1; 7 bases map to TRBD2. This CDR3 region has 16 residues. Germline CDR1 and CDR2: MNHEY and SVGAGI. V gave up 0 bases and J gave up 4 bases; unmatched junction bases: 6. In nucleotides, the CDR3 is TGTGCCAGCAGTTACTCCACCGTGCGGGGGTACAATGAGCAGTTCTTC. This codes for CASSYSTVRGYNEQFF.

V is TRBV19 and J is TRBJ2-2; TRBD2 matches at 7 bases. J lost 4 bases, V lost 6 bases, and 14 bases had no gene match. The CDR3 contains 17 residues. Germline CDR1 is LNHDA and CDR2 is SQIVND (reference sequence). CDR3 amino acids: CASRDGIGRGSTGELFF. Here the CDR3 DNA reads TGTGCCAGTAGAGATGGGATTGGGCGGGGGAGCACCGGGGAGCTGTTTTTT. The full variable domain, rest sourced from reference TRBV19 and TRBJ2-2, is DGGITQSPKYLFRKEGQNVTLSCEQNLNHDAMYWYRQDPGQGLRLIYYSQIVNDFQKGDIAEGYSVSREKKESFPLTVTSAQKNPTAFYLCASRDGIGRGSTGELFFGEGSRLTVL.

CDR3 nucleotide sequence: TGTGCCAGCTCATTACTACAGGGGGAGAATGAAAAACTGTTTTTT. It specifies CASSLLQGENEKLFF. The chain joins TRBV18 to TRBJ1-4; 8 nucleotides agree with TRBD1. CDR3 length equals 15 residues. Per the germline V gene, CDR1 is KGHSH and CDR2 is LQKENI. The J segment lost 5 bases and the V segment lost 5 bases, leaving 7 bases of the junction unmatched. Combining the CDR3 with reference TRBV18 and TRBJ1-4 gives the whole variable domain NAGVMQNPRHLVRRRGQEARLRCSPMKGHSHVYWYRQLPEEGLKFMVYLQKENIIDESGMPKERFSAEFPKEGPSILRIQQVVRGDSAAYFCASSLLQGENEKLFFGSGTQLSVL.

The chain couples TRBV5-1 to TRBJ2-3, with a possible D match to TRBD2 (6 bases). V was clipped by 0 bases and J by 6 bases, with 17 bases between them. The CDR3 is 16 amino acids. The V gene's germline CDR1 is SGHRS and CDR2 YFSETQ. CDR3 sequence (DNA): TGCGCCAGCAGCTTGGCCAAGGTGGCGGGACCCGATACGCAGTATTTT. This encodes CASSLAKVAGPDTQYF. The full variable domain, completed using reference TRBV5-1 and TRBJ2-3, is KAGVTQTPRYLIKTRGQQVTLSCSPISGHRSVSWYQQTPGQGLQFLFEYFSETQRNKGNFPGRFSGRQFSNSRSEMNVSTLELGDSALYLCASSLAKVAGPDTQYFGPGTRLTVL.

The CDR3 region is CASSLAPGALNEKLFF. The CDR3 DNA follows: TGTGCCAGCAGCTTAGCACCAGGGGCGCTTAATGAAAAACTGTTTTTT. This rearrangement joins TRBV7-2 to TRBJ1-4; tentative D call: TRBD1 (6 bases). The CDR3 loop spans 16 amino acids. Germline assignment: CDR1 SGHTA and CDR2 FQGNSA. V shed 0 bases and J shed 4 bases, with 12 bases lying between them. The variable domain in full, completed from reference TRBV7-2 and TRBJ1-4, reads GAGVSQSPSNKVTEKGKDVELRCDPISGHTALYWYRQSLGQGLEFLIYFQGNSAPDKSGLPSDRFSAERTGGSVSTLTIQRTQQEDSAVYLCASSLAPGALNEKLFFGSGTQLSVL.

The J gene is TRBJ1-5, the V gene TRBV18, with D possibly matching TRBD1 (6 bases). Germline CDR1 KGHSH, CDR2 LQKENI. Trimming pared 3 bases from V and 2 bases from J, leaving 14 bases between. The CDR3 contains 16 residues. The CDR3 protein is CASSPIGAGGNQPQHF. In DNA form, the CDR3 reads TGTGCCAGCTCACCTATCGGGGCAGGGGGCAATCAGCCCCAGCATTTT.

The chain joins TRBV29-1 to TRBJ1-1, with a weak D call TRBD1 (5 bases). Germline V lookup: CDR1 SQVTM, CDR2 ANQGSEA. V dropped 1 base and J dropped 10 bases, with 19 bases sitting between them. This CDR3 is built from 14 residues. Here the CDR3 reads CSVEGLLSGVGAFF. The DNA for the CDR3 is TGCAGCGTTGAAGGCCTCCTATCGGGGGTGGGAGCTTTCTTT.

The chain is built from TRBV3-1 (or the pseudogene TRBV3-2) and TRBJ2-7; no clear D gene. The CDR3 spans 14 residues. Trimming shortened V by 5 bases and J by 7 bases, and 18 bases separated the two germline ends. Germline CDR1 is LGHDT and CDR2 is YNNKEL (reference sequence). DNA of the CDR3: TGTGCCAGCAGCACAGAAATAAGGCCTTGGGAGCAGTACTTC. Its translation: CASSTEIRPWEQYF.

V is TRBV28 and J is TRBJ1-4; TRBD1 might be the D (5 bases). V shed 1 base and J shed 7 bases, with 19 bases lying between them. The germline V gene has CDR1 MDHEN and CDR2 SYDVKM. This CDR3 is built from 17 residues. CDR3 loop: CASSLSGGVGGFEKLFF. The CDR3 DNA reads TGTGCCAGCAGTTTATCTGGCGGGGTCGGGGGGTTTGAAAAACTGTTTTTT. Looking up the rest from reference TRBV28 and TRBJ1-4 gives the full variable domain: DVKVTQSSRYLVKRTGEKVFLECVQDMDHENMFWYRQDPGLGLRLIYFSYDVKMKEKGDIPEGYSVSREKKERFSLILESASTNQTSMYLCASSLSGGVGGFEKLFFGSGTQLSVL.

This clone was observed a handful of times. This chain links TRBV18 with TRBJ1-5, with a tentative D call TRBD1 (5 bases). Deletions cut 5 bases from V and 6 bases from J, with 17 bases between. Germline V gene data show CDR1 as KGHSH and CDR2 as LQKENI. The CDR3 is 15 residues long. Here the CDR3 DNA reads TGTGCCAGCTCAAACACAGGAGGGGTTGGTCAGCCCCAGCATTTT. Translation: CASSNTGGVGQPQHF.

The V gene is TRBV5-1, the J gene TRBJ1-2; 10 bases are a match to TRBD1. CDR1 is SGHRS, CDR2 YFSETQ, per germline. The trim removed 3 bases at V and 4 bases at J, leaving 9 bases unmatched. The CDR3 runs 16 residues. The CDR3 nucleotides are TGCGCCAGCAGCTCGGGGGACAGGGGTATTTTCTATGGCTACACCTTC. Its translation: CASSSGDRGIFYGYTF.

The rearrangement links TRBV6-5 to TRBJ2-7; 7 bases agree with TRBD1. CDR3 size: 15 residues. V lost 7 bases to trimming and J lost 3 bases; unmatched junction nucleotides: 12. Germline values: CDR1 MNHEY, CDR2 SVGAGI. The CDR3 is CASTPHGDSFYEQYF. CDR3 in DNA: TGTGCCAGCACCCCGCACGGGGACAGCTTCTACGAGCAGTACTTC.

In this sample, this clone is medium-sized. The rearrangement uses TRBV29-1 and TRBJ2-7, with 9 bases lining up with TRBD1. In germline, CDR1 is SQVTM, CDR2 ANQGSEA. This CDR3 comprises 14 residues. V lost 5 bases, J lost 4 bases, and 9 bases stayed unmatched. CDR3: CSVRRDRDGYEQYF. CDR3 nucleotide sequence: TGCAGCGTTCGCCGGGACAGGGATGGATACGAGCAGTACTTC.

This clone was seen repeatedly, ten times or more. The chain recombines TRBV7-9 with TRBJ2-7; TRBD1 aligns across 8 bases. The length of the CDR3 is 16 residues. The junction had 9 bases not matched to a gene; V was cut back by 5 bases and J by 0 bases. The germline V gene encodes CDR1 SEHNR and CDR2 FQNEAQ (reference sequence). The CDR3 region is CASSDGQGFFSYEQYF. The CDR3 DNA follows: TGTGCCAGCAGCGACGGACAGGGTTTCTTCTCCTACGAGCAGTACTTC.